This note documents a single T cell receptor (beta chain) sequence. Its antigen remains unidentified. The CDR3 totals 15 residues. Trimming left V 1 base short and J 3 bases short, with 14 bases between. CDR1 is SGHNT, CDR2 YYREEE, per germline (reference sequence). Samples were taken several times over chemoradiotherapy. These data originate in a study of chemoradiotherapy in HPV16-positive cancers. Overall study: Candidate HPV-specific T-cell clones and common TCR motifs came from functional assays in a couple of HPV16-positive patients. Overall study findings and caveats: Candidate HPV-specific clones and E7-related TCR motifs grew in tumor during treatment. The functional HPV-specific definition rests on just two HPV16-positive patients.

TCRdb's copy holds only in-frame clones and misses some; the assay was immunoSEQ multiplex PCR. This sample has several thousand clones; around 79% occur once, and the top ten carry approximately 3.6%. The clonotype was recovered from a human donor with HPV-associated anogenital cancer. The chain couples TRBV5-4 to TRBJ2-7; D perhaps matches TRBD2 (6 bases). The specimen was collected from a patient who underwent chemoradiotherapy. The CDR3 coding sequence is TGTGCCAGCAGCTTGATCGGGACGGGGGTCTACGAGCAGTACTTC. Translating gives CASSLIGTGVYEQYF.